These 27 T cell receptor beta chains originate from one sample sequenced in a study of T cell repertoires in cytomegalovirus infection. TCRdb used MiXCR to reprocess the reads, holding one entry per CDR3 protein. The sample contains about 890,000 distinct CDR3 sequences, approximately 33% of which appear only once. The antigens for these receptors are not known. This specimen was cultured CD8+ T cells from PBMCs, taken from culture after CMV antigen stimulation. The receptors originated from a human donor in good health (CMV status not recorded). Some clones in this sample may be carry-over from other donors' samples.

The chain has TRBV7-8 and TRBJ2-7; tentatively, D is TRBD1 or TRBD2 (5 bases each). The V gene lost 3 bases and the J gene lost 2 bases, with 14 bases spanning the gap. CDR1 is SGHVS, CDR2 FQNEAQ, per germline. The CDR3 has 15 residues. The CDR3 reads CASSFTGTAPYEQYF. The CDR3 bases are TGTGCCAGCAGCTTTACGGGGACGGCGCCCTACGAGCAGTACTTC.

This clonotype has just a few counts. The rearrangement links TRBV6-5 to TRBJ2-1; the D call may be TRBD1 or TRBD2 (6 bases each). Germline lookup yields CDR1 MNHEY and CDR2 SVGAGI. This CDR3 is built from 16 residues. Trimming left V 6 bases short and J 4 bases short, with 19 bases between. The chain's CDR3 is CASSRLWGAGYNEQFF. DNA of the CDR3: TGTGCCAGCAGCCGCCTCTGGGGGGCCGGGTACAATGAGCAGTTCTTC.

V usage is TRBV5-1 and J usage is TRBJ2-1; D perhaps matches TRBD1 (5 bases). The V end was cut by 5 bases, the J end by 0 bases, with 9 bases between. The CDR3 is 14 residues long. Germline CDR1 is SGHRS and CDR2 is YFSETQ. CDR3 sequence: CASRNRSSYNEQFF. The CDR3, as DNA: TGCGCCAGCAGAAACAGGTCCTCCTACAATGAGCAGTTCTTC.

The rearrangement links TRBV5-4 to TRBJ2-5, with 9 bases fitting TRBD2. From germline, CDR1 is SGHNT and CDR2 YYREEE (reference sequence). With V trimmed by 2 bases and J by 4 bases, 6 bases remained unmatched. The CDR3 spans 15 residues. This chain's CDR3 is CASSLRRGGGETQYF. For the CDR3, the DNA is TGTGCCAGCAGCTTAAGGCGGGGGGGCGGAGAGACCCAGTACTTC.

This clonotype has only a few counts. V gene TRBV10-3 combines with J gene TRBJ2-1, with 10 bases fitting TRBD1. The germline V gene has CDR1 ENHRY and CDR2 SYGVKD. This CDR3 contains 14 residues. J gave up 8 bases and V 10 bases, and 11 bases lay outside the gene matches. The CDR3 DNA is TGTGCCACCCACGACGGGACAGGGGTCGATGAGCAGTTCTTC. It encodes CATHDGTGVDEQFF.

The chain has TRBV11-2 and TRBJ1-5, with TRBD1 as a possible D gene (5 bases). There are 16 residues in the CDR3. V lost 0 bases and J lost 7, with 16 bases in between. Germline CDR1 SGHAT, CDR2 FQNNGV. The CDR3 loop is CASSLEAGRRDQPQHF. In DNA form, the CDR3 reads TGTGCCAGCAGCTTAGAGGCAGGTCGGAGGGACCAGCCCCAGCATTTT.

The chain has TRBV27 and TRBJ1-2; the D gene is possibly TRBD1 (5 bases). Deletions cut 2 bases from V and 4 bases from J, with 14 bases between. The CDR3 contains 15 residues. The germline CDR1 and CDR2 sequences are MNHEY and SMNVEV (reference sequence). CDR3 sequence reads: CASSLSLTGLYGYTF. As DNA, the CDR3 is TGTGCCAGCAGTTTAAGTCTCACAGGCCTCTATGGCTACACCTTC.

This clonotype has just a few counts. This chain uses TRBV4-1 with TRBJ1-1; the D is unclear. The V gene's germline CDR1 is MGHRA and CDR2 YSYEKL. This CDR3 has 17 residues. The ends were cut back, 2 bases at V and 0 bases at J, with 16 bases in the middle. This CDR3 is CASSQRAVDRMNTEAFF. As DNA, the CDR3 is TGCGCCAGCAGCCAACGGGCAGTCGATAGAATGAACACTGAAGCTTTCTTT.

This chain connects TRBV2 to TRBJ2-3; 8 nucleotides agree with TRBD2. CDR3 length: 14 residues. With 8 bases clipped from V and 0 bases from J, the junction kept 4 bases outside the gene matches. Germline lookup yields CDR1 SNHLY and CDR2 FYNNEI. CDR3 loop: CASGIAGSTDTQYF. CDR3 nucleotides: TGTGCCAGCGGGATAGCGGGGAGCACAGATACGCAGTATTTT.

On this clonotype itself: At one end, the junction sequence differs from germline, possibly due to a read error. This chain joins TRBV7-4 and TRBJ2-3, with D perhaps matching TRBD1 or TRBD2 (7 bases each). The CDR3 totals 15 residues. CDR1 is SGHVT and CDR2 is SQSDAQ in the germline V gene. The chain's CDR3 is CANSFRGGNTDTQYF. As DNA, the CDR3 is TGTGCCAACAGCTTCAGGGGGGGCAACACAGATACGCAGTATTTT.

V is TRBV7-2 and J is TRBJ2-3; 7 bases line up with TRBD1. This CDR3 spans 15 amino acids. Looked up from germline, CDR1 is SGHTA and CDR2 is FQGNSA. V dropped 5 bases and J dropped 1; count of bases not matched to a gene: 6. The CDR3 region has the DNA TGTGCCAGCAGCCAGGGACAGAGACGCACAGATACGCAGTATTTT. Its protein product is CASSQGQRRTDTQYF.

J is TRBJ1-1 and V is TRBV6-2 or TRBV6-3, with a weak D call TRBD1 (5 bases). Germline V lookup: CDR1 MNHEY, CDR2 SVGEGT. Trimming removed 6 bases from V and 8 bases from J, with 22 bases in between. The CDR3 is 15 amino acids. The CDR3 here is CASSPARGPTLEAFF. Written as DNA, the CDR3 is TGTGCCAGCAGCCCAGCGAGGGGTCCCACACTAGAAGCTTTCTTT.

V usage is TRBV29-1 and J usage is TRBJ2-2; TRBD1 matches 7 bases. The germline V gene has CDR1 SQVTM and CDR2 ANQGSEA. This CDR3 spans 16 amino acids. Trimming took 1 base from V and 6 from J; bases not matched to a gene: 11. This chain's CDR3 is CSVEGLGTDFPGELFF. The DNA of the CDR3 is TGCAGCGTTGAAGGCCTGGGGACAGATTTCCCCGGGGAGCTGTTTTTT.

This clonotype was seen ten or more times. The V call is TRBV4-1, the J call TRBJ1-5; 8 bases line up with TRBD1. The CDR3 spans 15 residues. Germline CDR1 and CDR2: MGHRA and YSYEKL. After removal of 6 bases from V and 6 bases from J, the junction contained 10 bases not matched to a gene. The CDR3 protein is CASSHPGQVIQPQHF. The CDR3 DNA sequence: TGCGCCAGCAGTCACCCGGGACAGGTCATTCAGCCCCAGCATTTT.

This clonotype has a handful of counts. The chain employs TRBV7-6 and TRBJ2-7; 12 bases fit TRBD2. V lost 4 bases to trimming and J lost 6 bases; unmatched junction nucleotides: 1. The germline gives CDR1 SGHVS, CDR2 FNYEAQ. This CDR3 region has 13 residues. The CDR3 reads CASSWTSGVEQYF. In DNA form, the CDR3 reads TGTGCCAGCAGCTGGACTAGCGGGGTCGAGCAGTACTTC.

The chain joins TRBV6-2 or TRBV6-3 to TRBJ2-3, with no clear D. This CDR3 spans 17 amino acids. The V end lost 4 bases, the J end lost 4 bases, and 21 bases lay between the germline ends. Germline CDR1 MNHEY, CDR2 SVGEGT. CDR3 nucleotides: TGTGCCAGCAGTTTATACCAGACATTGCGTAATTCAGATACGCAGTATTTT. Protein sequence: CASSLYQTLRNSDTQYF.

The sample holds a few counts of this clonotype. This chain links TRBV2 with TRBJ1-4; D is ambiguous. Trimming took off 11 bases at V and 8 bases at J, with 21 bases between the two ends. The germline V gene encodes CDR1 SNHLY and CDR2 FYNNEI. The CDR3 runs to 14 residues. This CDR3 is CAAADGTMEEKLFF. The CDR3 DNA sequence: TGTGCCGCCGCAGACGGAACAATGGAGGAAAAACTGTTTTTT.

This clonotype was observed at least ten times. The chain joins TRBV11-2 to TRBJ2-1; TRBD1 is a possible D gene (5 bases). Trimming took off 1 base at V and 8 bases at J, with 21 bases between the two ends. The germline CDR1 and CDR2 sequences are SGHAT and FQNNGV. The CDR3 loop spans 17 amino acids. For the CDR3, the DNA is TGTGCCAGCAGCTTAGTCTCGACAGTCTTCCCTTCGGATGAGCAGTTCTTC. This gives the protein CASSLVSTVFPSDEQFF.

The table lists this clonotype with a few counts. DNA for the CDR3: TGTGCCAGCAGTTTGGCTAGCGGGCGTCAAGAGACCCAGTACTTC. It translates to CASSLASGRQETQYF. The V and J genes are TRBV27 and TRBJ2-5; 8 nucleotides line up with TRBD2. The trim removed 3 bases at V and 2 bases at J, leaving 5 bases unmatched. The germline V gene encodes CDR1 MNHEY and CDR2 SMNVEV (reference sequence). The CDR3 covers 15 residues.

The chain uses TRBV15 and TRBJ1-5; the D is unclear. V was trimmed by 1 base and J by 0 bases, leaving 10 bases between them. The CDR3 consists of 16 residues. Germline V gene sequence: CDR1 LNHNV, CDR2 YYDKDF (reference sequence). The CDR3 bases are TGTGCCACCAGCAGAGGGGCAGACTCTAGCAATCAGCCCCAGCATTTT. This encodes CATSRGADSSNQPQHF.

The CDR3 spells CASSGTGGRSEQFF. CDR3 DNA: TGTGCCAGCAGCGGGACAGGGGGTCGCAGTGAGCAGTTCTTC. The chain carries TRBV6-6 and TRBJ2-1; 11 positions agree with TRBD1. The CDR3 totals 14 residues. V shed 6 bases and J 9 bases; nucleotides not matched to a gene: 7. The V gene's germline CDR1 is MNHNY and CDR2 SVGAGI (reference sequence).

V and J are TRBV6-1 and TRBJ1-2, with D unclear. Germline V lookup: CDR1 MNHNS, CDR2 SASEGT. Trimming removed 0 bases from V and 0 bases from J, with 8 bases in between. The CDR3 is 15 residues long. CDR3 DNA: TGTGCCAGCAGTGAAGCGGAACTGGCTAACTATGGCTACACCTTC. This gives the protein CASSEAELANYGYTF.

In this sample, this clonotype turned up a few times. CDR3 amino acids: CASSQDLQGVTDTQYF. CDR3 DNA sequence: TGCGCCAGCAGCCAAGATTTACAGGGGGTCACAGATACGCAGTATTTT. The chain joins TRBV4-1 to TRBJ2-3; 8 nucleotides align to TRBD1. Germline V CDR1 and CDR2: MGHRA, YSYEKL. J gave up 2 bases and V 0 bases, and 4 bases lay outside the gene matches. CDR3 size: 16 residues.

The chain links TRBV12-3 or TRBV12-4 to TRBJ1-2; 10 bases align to TRBD1. V lost 4 bases and J lost 3; bases outside the gene matches: 5. This CDR3 comprises 15 residues. CDR3 bases: TGTGCCAGCAGTTCCGGGACAGGGGAAGACTATGGCTACACCTTC. This translates into CASSSGTGEDYGYTF.

This clonotype has more than one count but fewer than ten. This chain links TRBV18 with TRBJ2-7, with D perhaps matching TRBD2 (7 bases). The germline V gene encodes CDR1 KGHSH and CDR2 LQKENI. The CDR3 has 15 amino acids. V was clipped by 0 bases and J by 1 base, with 10 bases between them. The CDR3 sequence is CASSPPGGASYEQYV. Here the CDR3 DNA reads TGTGCCAGCTCACCACCTGGGGGGGCATCCTACGAGCAGTACGTC.

Only a few counts were recorded for this clonotype. The J gene is TRBJ1-4, the V gene TRBV7-9; D gene uncertain. Trimming removed 5 bases at V and 2 bases at J, with 12 bases between. Germline CDR1 reads SEHNR; CDR2 reads FQNEAQ (reference sequence). The CDR3 is made up of 15 amino acids. DNA of the CDR3: TGTGCCAGCAGCCCCTTATCGGGGACTAATGAAAAACTGTTTTTT. Encoded protein: CASSPLSGTNEKLFF.

This clonotype was recorded a few times. This chain links TRBV29-1 with TRBJ2-1; 7 nucleotides agree with TRBD2. In germline, CDR1 is SQVTM, CDR2 ANQGSEA. CDR3 length: 16 residues. V gave up 7 bases and J gave up 5 bases; unmatched junction bases: 17. The CDR3 sequence is CSAHLWGGGVDNEQFF. The CDR3 region has the DNA TGCAGCGCCCACCTGTGGGGCGGGGGTGTGGACAATGAGCAGTTCTTC.